Below, 19 T cell receptor beta chains from the same sample are listed, as sequenced in a study of T cell responses to AZD1222 COVID-19 vaccine. Assay used: immunoSEQ multiplex PCR; TCRdb lists only in-frame clones, some missing. The sample contains 200,000 to 300,000 clones, approximately 93% of which appear only once. This sample comprised peripheral blood, obtained on day 0 of AZD1222 vaccination. Receptor source: an adult in good health.

This rearrangement joins TRBV2 to TRBJ1-4, with D possibly TRBD1 on 5 matching bases. V was shortened by 8 bases and J by 7 bases, with 11 bases between the two germline ends. Germline CDR1 is SNHLY and CDR2 is FYNNEI. The CDR3 runs to 12 residues. In DNA form, the CDR3 reads TGTGCCAGCGGGGGGAGCGGTGAAAAACTGTTTTTT. Its translation: CASGGSGEKLFF.

The rearrangement uses TRBV11-2 and TRBJ1-3; TRBD1 might be the D (6 bases). Per germline, CDR1 SGHAT and CDR2 FQNNGV. V dropped 4 bases and J dropped 0 bases, with 10 bases sitting between them. This CDR3 comprises 15 residues. CDR3 amino acids: CASSSDRLSGNTIYF. The CDR3 DNA reads as TGTGCCAGCAGCTCTGACAGGCTCTCTGGAAACACCATATATTTT.

The genes are TRBV7-9 and TRBJ2-7, with D tentatively TRBD1 or TRBD2 (5 bases each). CDR1 and CDR2 (germline): SEHNR, FQNEAQ (reference sequence). V was pared by 9 bases and J by 6 bases, with 15 bases between. The CDR3 runs to 12 residues. The DNA for the CDR3 is TGTGCCAGTGCCGGGACCCAATGCGAGCAGTACTTC. Encoded protein: CASAGTQCEQYF. The complete variable domain, with remaining parts taken from reference TRBV7-9 and TRBJ2-7, reads DTGVSQNPRHKITKRGQNVTFRCDPISEHNRLYWYRQTLGQGPEFLTYFQNEAQLEKSRLLSDRFSAERPKGSFSTLEIQRTEQGDSAMYLCASAGTQCEQYFGPGTRLTVT.

The rearrangement uses TRBV28 and TRBJ1-5; TRBD1 aligns across 8 bases. V trimming: 6 bases; J trimming: 6 bases; junction bases outside the gene matches: 13. Germline lookup yields CDR1 MDHEN and CDR2 SYDVKM. The CDR3 sequence is 16 residues long. CDR3 in DNA: TGTGCCAGCAGCGACCAGGGGGCAGGGGGCATTCAGCCCCAGCATTTT. Protein sequence: CASSDQGAGGIQPQHF. The entire variable domain, with the rest obtained from reference TRBV28 and TRBJ1-5, is as follows: DVKVTQSSRYLVKRTGEKVFLECVQDMDHENMFWYRQDPGLGLRLIYFSYDVKMKEKGDIPEGYSVSREKKERFSLILESASTNQTSMYLCASSDQGAGGIQPQHFGDGTRLSIL.

The V and J genes are TRBV6-2 or TRBV6-3 and TRBJ2-1, with TRBD1 matching 7 bases. J gave up 3 bases and V 5 bases, and 7 bases lay outside the gene matches. CDR3 length equals 15 residues. Germline CDR1 reads MNHEY; CDR2 reads SVGEGT. CDR3 sequence reads: CASSAQGIFYNEQFF. The CDR3 nucleotides are TGTGCCAGCAGTGCACAGGGGATTTTCTACAATGAGCAGTTCTTC.

The CDR3 nucleotides read TGTGCCAGCAGCCCCAGAGGGACGAAGAACACTGAAGCTTTCTTT. It codes for CASSPRGTKNTEAFF. The chain employs TRBV13 and TRBJ1-1, with TRBD1 as a possible D gene (5 bases). This CDR3 has 15 residues. The ends were cut back, 5 bases at V and 1 base at J, with 14 bases in the middle. Germline V gives CDR1 PRHDT, CDR2 FYEKMQ (reference sequence).

The V call is TRBV28, the J call TRBJ1-2; 10 bases are a match to TRBD1. After removal of 7 bases from V and 5 bases from J, the junction contained 13 bases not matched to a gene. Germline CDR1 MDHEN, CDR2 SYDVKM. The CDR3 is 16 residues long. CDR3 DNA sequence: TGTGCCAGCACCCTTCCCGGGACAGGGGACGGGTATGGCTACACCTTC. As protein: CASTLPGTGDGYGYTF.

The chain carries TRBV28 and TRBJ1-2; D ambiguous. Trimming took off 5 bases at V and 8 bases at J, with 9 bases between the two ends. CDR1 and CDR2 from the germline V gene are MDHEN and SYDVKM. CDR3 length: 11 amino acids. CDR3: CASSPKEGYTF. In DNA form, the CDR3 reads TGTGCCAGCAGTCCAAAGGAGGGCTACACCTTC.

The chain joins TRBV3-1 (or the pseudogene TRBV3-2) to TRBJ2-2; 12 positions agree with TRBD2. CDR1 and CDR2 (germline): LGHDT, YNNKEL (reference sequence). With V trimmed by 4 bases and J by 6 bases, 9 bases remained unmatched. The length of the CDR3 is 17 residues. The CDR3 here is CASSLLLAGGPAGELFF. DNA for the CDR3: TGTGCCAGCAGCCTCCTCCTAGCGGGAGGGCCGGCCGGGGAGCTGTTTTTT.

This chain links TRBV20-1 with TRBJ2-7; possible D gene TRBD2, 6 bases. Trimming removed 3 bases from V and 5 bases from J, with 11 bases in between. The germline gives CDR1 DFQATT, CDR2 SNEGSKA (reference sequence). There are 12 residues in the CDR3. DNA for the CDR3: TGCAGTGCTAGTGGGGCGGGGAACGAGCAGTACTTC. Its protein product is CSASGAGNEQYF.

The chain is built from TRBV7-8 and TRBJ1-1, with D unresolved. This CDR3 has 13 amino acids. The V gene lost 7 bases and the J gene lost 1 base, with 10 bases spanning the gap. Per germline, CDR1 SGHVS and CDR2 FQNEAQ. As DNA, the CDR3 is TGTGCCAGCATCGTGGGTCCGAACACTGAAGCTTTCTTT. This encodes CASIVGPNTEAFF.

The chain is built from TRBV5-1 and TRBJ2-2, with 7 nucleotides matching TRBD1. Germline CDR1 is SGHRS and CDR2 is YFSETQ. The CDR3 sequence is 16 residues long. The trim removed 0 bases at V and 0 bases at J, leaving 2 bases unmatched. CDR3 nucleotide sequence: TGCGCCAGCAGCTTGGCGGGACAGACGAACACCGGGGAGCTGTTTTTT. Translating it yields CASSLAGQTNTGELFF.

V usage is TRBV5-6 and J usage is TRBJ1-5; tentative D call: TRBD1 (5 bases). The CDR3 is 16 residues long. V lost 4 bases to trimming and J lost 1 base, with 15 bases between them. CDR1 is SGHDT and CDR2 is YYEEEE in the germline V gene. The CDR3 DNA is TGTGCCAGCAGCCGCGGGACCCTCCTAAGCAATCAGCCCCAGCATTTT. Its protein is CASSRGTLLSNQPQHF. Drawing the rest from reference TRBV5-6 and TRBJ1-5, the complete variable domain is DAGVTQSPTHLIKTRGQQVTLRCSPKSGHDTVSWYQQALGQGPQFIFQYYEEEERQRGNFPDRFSGHQFPNYSSELNVNALLLGDSALYLCASSRGTLLSNQPQHFGDGTRLSIL.

This chain links TRBV11-3 with TRBJ2-3, with D possibly being TRBD1 (6 bases). CDR1 and CDR2 from the germline V gene are SGHNT and YENEEA. V lost 5 bases and J lost 1, with 10 bases in between. The CDR3 is made up of 14 amino acids. The CDR3 sequence is CASSHRQGTDTQYF. CDR3 nucleotide sequence: TGTGCCAGCAGCCACCGACAGGGCACAGATACGCAGTATTTT. Combining the CDR3 with reference TRBV11-3 and TRBJ2-3 gives the whole variable domain EAGVVQSPRYKIIEKKQPVAFWCNPISGHNTLYWYLQNLGQGPELLIRYENEEAVDDSQLPKDRFSAERLKGVDSTLKIQPAELGDSAVYLCASSHRQGTDTQYFGPGTRLTVL.

The chain couples TRBV5-1 to TRBJ2-1; perhaps TRBD2 as D (7 bases). The CDR3 is 16 residues long. Deletions cut 0 bases from V and 10 bases from J, with 20 bases between. Germline CDR1 reads SGHRS; CDR2 reads YFSETQ. This chain's CDR3 is CASSLAGGGVLGEQFF. Here the CDR3 DNA reads TGCGCCAGCAGCTTGGCCGGCGGGGGCGTTTTGGGAGAGCAGTTCTTC.

The chain has TRBV28 and TRBJ1-2; D gene uncertain. The CDR3 is 11 residues long. Trimming stripped 6 bases from V and 8 bases from J, with 10 bases between. Looked up from germline, CDR1 is MDHEN and CDR2 is SYDVKM. DNA for the CDR3: TGTGCCAGCAGAGGTTTAGGGGGCTACACCTTC. It translates to CASRGLGGYTF.

V gene TRBV5-1 combines with J gene TRBJ2-3; tentatively, D is TRBD1 (5 bases). CDR1 and CDR2 (germline): SGHRS, YFSETQ. The CDR3 has 18 residues. V gave up 0 bases and J gave up 1 base, with 18 bases separating them. CDR3 nucleotide sequence: TGCGCCAGCAGCTTGGGTACAGGCCTCCGGCCTGGCACAGATACGCAGTATTTT. This gives the protein CASSLGTGLRPGTDTQYF.

The V and J genes are TRBV15 and TRBJ2-6; possible D gene TRBD2, 5 bases. V lost 1 base and J 2 bases, leaving 9 bases between the germline ends. CDR1 LNHNV and CDR2 YYDKDF come from the germline V gene (reference sequence). The CDR3 spans 16 residues. In DNA form, the CDR3 reads TGTGCCACCAGCAGAGTGTACGGGACTGGGGCCAACGTCCTGACTTTC. Protein product: CATSRVYGTGANVLTF.

The gene calls are TRBV5-1 and TRBJ1-6; D is unclear. The CDR3 contains 13 residues. From germline, CDR1 is SGHRS and CDR2 YFSETQ. V shed 0 bases and J shed 10 bases, with 8 bases lying between them. CDR3 sequence: CASSLAGRSPLHF. Written as DNA, the CDR3 is TGCGCCAGCAGCTTGGCCGGGCGCTCACCCCTCCACTTT.